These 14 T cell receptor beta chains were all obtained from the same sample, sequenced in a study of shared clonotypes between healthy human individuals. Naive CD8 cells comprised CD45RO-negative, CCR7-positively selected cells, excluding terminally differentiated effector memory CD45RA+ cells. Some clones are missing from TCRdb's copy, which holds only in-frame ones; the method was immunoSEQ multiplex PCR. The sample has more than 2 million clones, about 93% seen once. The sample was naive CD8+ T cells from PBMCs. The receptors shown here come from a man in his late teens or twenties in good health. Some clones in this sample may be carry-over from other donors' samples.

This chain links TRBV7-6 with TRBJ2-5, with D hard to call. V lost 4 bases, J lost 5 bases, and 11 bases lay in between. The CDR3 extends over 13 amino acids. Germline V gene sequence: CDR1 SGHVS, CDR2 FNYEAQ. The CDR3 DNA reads TGTGCCAGCAGCTCCCGTTCCTTGGAGACCCAGTACTTC. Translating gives CASSSRSLETQYF.

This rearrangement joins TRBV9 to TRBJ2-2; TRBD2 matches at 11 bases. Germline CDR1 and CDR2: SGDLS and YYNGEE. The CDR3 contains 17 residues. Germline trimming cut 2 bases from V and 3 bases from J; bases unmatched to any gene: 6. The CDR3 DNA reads TGTGCCAGCAGCGTCGACCAGACTAGCGGGGACACCGGGGAGCTGTTTTTT. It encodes CASSVDQTSGDTGELFF.

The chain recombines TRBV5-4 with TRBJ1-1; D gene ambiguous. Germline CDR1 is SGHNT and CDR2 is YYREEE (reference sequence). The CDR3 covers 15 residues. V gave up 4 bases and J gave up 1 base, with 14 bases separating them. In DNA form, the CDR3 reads TGTGCCAGCAGCCTCACGTGGGGAGCGAACACTGAAGCTTTCTTT. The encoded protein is CASSLTWGANTEAFF.

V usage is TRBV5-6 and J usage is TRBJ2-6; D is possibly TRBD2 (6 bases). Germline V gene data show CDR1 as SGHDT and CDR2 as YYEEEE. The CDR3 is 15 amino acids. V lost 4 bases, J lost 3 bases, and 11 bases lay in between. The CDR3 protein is CASSTASVGANVLTF. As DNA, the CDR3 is TGTGCCAGCAGCACTGCTAGCGTTGGGGCCAACGTCCTGACTTTC. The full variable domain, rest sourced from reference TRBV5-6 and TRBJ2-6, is DAGVTQSPTHLIKTRGQQVTLRCSPKSGHDTVSWYQQALGQGPQFIFQYYEEEERQRGNFPDRFSGHQFPNYSSELNVNALLLGDSALYLCASSTASVGANVLTFGAGSRLTVL.

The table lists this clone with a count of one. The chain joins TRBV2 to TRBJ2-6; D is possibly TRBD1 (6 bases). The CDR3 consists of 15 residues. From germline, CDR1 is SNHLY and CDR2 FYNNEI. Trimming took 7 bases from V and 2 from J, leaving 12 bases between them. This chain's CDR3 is CASTTRGTGANVLTF. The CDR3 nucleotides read TGTGCCAGCACCACTAGGGGGACTGGGGCCAACGTCCTGACTTTC.

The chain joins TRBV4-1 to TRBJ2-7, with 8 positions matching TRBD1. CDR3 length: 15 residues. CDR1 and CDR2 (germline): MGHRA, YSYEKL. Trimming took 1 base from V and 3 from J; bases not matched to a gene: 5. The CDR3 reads CASSQGGQGGYEQYF. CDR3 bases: TGCGCCAGCAGCCAAGGCGGACAGGGCGGCTACGAGCAGTACTTC.

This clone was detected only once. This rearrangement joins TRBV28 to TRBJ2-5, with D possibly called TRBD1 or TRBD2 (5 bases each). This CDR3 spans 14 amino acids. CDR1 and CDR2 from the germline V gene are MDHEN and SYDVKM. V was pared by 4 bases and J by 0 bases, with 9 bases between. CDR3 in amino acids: CASSSGPNQETQYF. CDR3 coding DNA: TGTGCCAGCAGTTCGGGACCTAACCAAGAGACCCAGTACTTC.

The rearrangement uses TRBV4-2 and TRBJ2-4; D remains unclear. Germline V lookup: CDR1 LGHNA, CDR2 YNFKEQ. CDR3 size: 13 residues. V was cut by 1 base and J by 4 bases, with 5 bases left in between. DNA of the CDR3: TGTGCCAGCAGCCAAGTAAAGAAAAACATTCAGTACTTC. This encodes CASSQVKKNIQYF.

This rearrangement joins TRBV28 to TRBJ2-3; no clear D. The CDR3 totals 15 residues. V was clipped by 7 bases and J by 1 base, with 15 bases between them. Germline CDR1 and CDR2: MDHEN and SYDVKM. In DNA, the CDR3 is TGTGCCAGCATCAAGAACCCGGCTGGCACAGATACGCAGTATTTT. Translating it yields CASIKNPAGTDTQYF.

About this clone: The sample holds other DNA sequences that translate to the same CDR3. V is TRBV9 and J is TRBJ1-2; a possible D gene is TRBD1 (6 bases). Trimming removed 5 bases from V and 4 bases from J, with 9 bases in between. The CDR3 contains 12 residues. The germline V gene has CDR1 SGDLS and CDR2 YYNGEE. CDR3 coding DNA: TGTGCCAGCAGTACAGGGCGCTATGGCTACACCTTC. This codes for CASSTGRYGYTF.

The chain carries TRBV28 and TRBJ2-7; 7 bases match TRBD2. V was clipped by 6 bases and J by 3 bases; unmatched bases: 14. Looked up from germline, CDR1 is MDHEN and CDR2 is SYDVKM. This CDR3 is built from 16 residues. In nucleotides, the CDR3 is TGTGCCAGCAGCACTGGGCCTAGCGGAGGGAACTACGAGCAGTACTTC. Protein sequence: CASSTGPSGGNYEQYF.

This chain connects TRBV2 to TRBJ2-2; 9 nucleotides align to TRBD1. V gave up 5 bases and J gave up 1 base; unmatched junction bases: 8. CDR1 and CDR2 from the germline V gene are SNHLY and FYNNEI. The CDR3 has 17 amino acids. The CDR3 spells CASSTRDRALNTGELFF. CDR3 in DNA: TGTGCCAGCAGTACGCGGGACAGGGCCCTGAACACCGGGGAGCTGTTTTTT.

The CDR3 loop is CASSEGQGIGDQPQHF. In nucleotides, the CDR3 is TGTGCCAGCAGCGAGGGACAGGGTATAGGGGATCAGCCCCAGCATTTT. The rearrangement uses TRBV9 and TRBJ1-5, with TRBD1 identical over 9 bases. V dropped 3 bases and J dropped 5; count of bases not matched to a gene: 9. The germline CDR1 and CDR2 sequences are SGDLS and YYNGEE. This CDR3 is 16 amino acids long.

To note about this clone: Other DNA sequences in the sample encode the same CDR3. Here the CDR3 reads CASSLRGEQFF. DNA of the CDR3: TGTGCCAGCAGTCTCCGCGGTGAGCAGTTCTTC. The J gene is TRBJ2-1, the V gene TRBV5-6, with D uncertain. The germline gives CDR1 SGHDT, CDR2 YYEEEE. Trimming took off 5 bases at V and 9 bases at J, with 9 bases between the two ends. CDR3 length: 11 amino acids.